This record concerns one T cell receptor (beta chain) sequence. This table comes from immunoSEQ multiplex PCR, and its TCRdb copy is limited to in-frame clones, with some not included. Found here are approximately 390,000 clones, approximately 87% of them singletons; the top ten hold roughly 2%. This entry belongs to a study of blood T cell repertoires in COVID-19. Germline V lookup: CDR1 SGHRS, CDR2 YFSETQ. Trimming pared 1 base from V and 3 bases from J, leaving 10 bases between. CDR3 length: 15 residues. Material for sequencing was peripheral blood. This TCR came from a woman between 55 and 75 years old with COVID-19, enrolled during active disease. The rearrangement uses TRBV5-1 and TRBJ1-4; tentative D call: TRBD1 (6 bases). The CDR3 here is CASSLSQGSNEKLFF. CDR3 coding DNA: TGCGCCAGCAGCTTGTCCCAGGGGTCTAATGAAAAACTGTTTTTT.